This T cell receptor (beta chain) appears in the sequencing data of a study of T cell changes during pregnancy in multiple sclerosis (dated by TCRdb to the late 2010s). Context from the whole study: The study looked at changes in the T cell repertoire across pregnancy in women with multiple sclerosis.

Taken from the germline V gene (reference sequence), the CDR1 and CDR2 loops are SEHNR and FQNEAQ. From cysteine to phenylalanine, the CDR3 is 16 amino acids long. The retained sequence is limited to the CDR3, 48 bases, with the frame set at the first base. V and J are trimmed by 3 bases and 1 base, and the gene matches miss 7 bases of the junction. The receptor library was made with the immunoSEQ multiplex PCR assay. Drawn from immuneACCESS, this table holds only the in-frame rearrangements with V and J called that TCRdb kept. Clones are partly lost; checked studies trace under half to an unresolved V gene and leave the rest unexplained. This sample comprises 35,000 to 50,000 clones, about nine tenths of them detected only once. Together, the top ten hold around 1.2% of the sample. Turning to this clone: This clone's antigen is unknown. No much larger clone exists at a distance of one base, and base qualities are not known.

The V and J genes are TRBV7-9 and TRBJ2-3; 7 central nucleotides agree with TRBD1. This receptor was obtained from a female donor with multiple sclerosis, enrolled in a pregnancy study. Sequenced here: CD4+ T cells from peripheral blood mononuclear cells, sampled in the second trimester of pregnancy. The DNA reads as follows: TGTGCCAGCAGCTTCGCCGGGACAGATCGCACAGATACGCAGTATTTT. It is translated as CASSFAGTDRTDTQYF.